The 14 T cell receptor beta chains in this list originate from one sample, sequenced in a study of radiotherapy plus CTLA-4 blockade in lung cancer. This table comes from immunoSEQ multiplex PCR, and its TCRdb copy is limited to in-frame clones, with some not included. The sample yields about 45,000 clones, roughly 76% seen once. This material consisted of peripheral blood, taken from a patient treated with radiotherapy plus ipilimumab. These receptors came from a human donor with non-small cell lung cancer who had a complete response to radiotherapy plus ipilimumab.

The V call is TRBV6-6, the J call TRBJ2-1; 7 nucleotides agree with TRBD2. CDR1 and CDR2 (germline): MNHNY, SVGAGI (reference sequence). This CDR3 spans 15 amino acids. Losses at the gene ends were 2 bases for V and 9 bases for J; bases not matched to a gene: 10. CDR3 residues: CASSYVSSGASEQFF. The CDR3 DNA follows: TGTGCCAGCAGTTACGTCTCTAGCGGAGCGAGTGAGCAGTTCTTC.

This chain links TRBV29-1 with TRBJ1-1; D is uncertain. V lost 6 bases and J lost 2, with 10 bases in between. The CDR3 length is 12 residues. CDR1 is SQVTM, CDR2 ANQGSEA, per germline. The CDR3: CSVRRVNTEAFF. The CDR3 DNA reads as TGCAGCGTCCGGCGGGTTAACACTGAAGCTTTCTTT.

V and J are TRBV29-1 and TRBJ2-1, with D possibly being TRBD1 (5 bases). The CDR3 is 15 amino acids. CDR1 SQVTM and CDR2 ANQGSEA come from the germline V gene. Trimming stripped 5 bases from V and 1 base from J, with 15 bases between. The chain's CDR3 is CSVTRQSLSYNEQFF. For the CDR3, the DNA is TGCAGCGTTACCCGACAGTCCTTGTCCTACAATGAGCAGTTCTTC.

This clone came up once. V and J are TRBV6-5 and TRBJ2-2, with TRBD2 matching over 8 bases. V was clipped by 2 bases and J by 6 bases; unmatched bases: 8. This CDR3 comprises 16 residues. Per germline, CDR1 MNHEY and CDR2 SVGAGI. This chain's CDR3 is CASSYPRGGRSGELFF. The CDR3 DNA reads as TGTGCCAGCAGTTACCCCCGCGGGGGGCGGTCCGGGGAGCTGTTTTTT.

The chain carries TRBV11-2 and TRBJ1-5; D is undetermined. The CDR3 spans 13 residues. The V end was cut by 4 bases, the J end by 3 bases, with 7 bases between. Germline CDR1 SGHAT, CDR2 FQNNGV. CDR3 protein: CASSSGINQPQHF. CDR3 sequence (DNA): TGTGCCAGCAGCTCGGGGATCAATCAGCCCCAGCATTTT.

The chain employs TRBV5-6 and TRBJ1-2, with D perhaps matching TRBD1 (5 bases). Germline V lookup: CDR1 SGHDT, CDR2 YYEEEE. This CDR3 has 15 residues. Between the trimmed V and J ends, which lost 3 bases and 0 bases, there was a span of 12 bases. CDR3 sequence: CASSSRTRANYGYTF. The CDR3 bases are TGTGCCAGCAGCTCCAGGACACGGGCTAACTATGGCTACACCTTC.

This clone has just one count. The chain has TRBV18 and TRBJ2-5; TRBD2 aligns across 7 bases. CDR3 size: 14 residues. V gave up 4 bases and J gave up 5 bases; unmatched junction bases: 7. CDR1 and CDR2 (germline): KGHSH, LQKENI. The CDR3 DNA reads as TGTGCCAGCTCACATGGGGCGCGGGAGGAGACCCAGTACTTC. Amino acids: CASSHGAREETQYF. Filled out from reference TRBV18 and TRBJ2-5, the complete variable domain reads NAGVMQNPRHLVRRRGQEARLRCSPMKGHSHVYWYRQLPEEGLKFMVYLQKENIIDESGMPKERFSAEFPKEGPSILRIQQVVRGDSAAYFCASSHGAREETQYFGPGTRLLVL.

This clone was detected only a few times. V is TRBV5-6 and J is TRBJ2-7; a weak D match, TRBD1 (5 bases). CDR3 length: 12 residues. The V end lost 3 bases, the J end lost 6 bases, and 10 bases lay between the germline ends. The germline V gene has CDR1 SGHDT and CDR2 YYEEEE. CDR3 sequence reads: CASSYRSREQYF. The CDR3 region has the DNA TGTGCCAGCAGCTACAGGTCGCGCGAGCAGTACTTC. Complete variable domain (other parts from reference TRBV5-6 and TRBJ2-7): DAGVTQSPTHLIKTRGQQVTLRCSPKSGHDTVSWYQQALGQGPQFIFQYYEEEERQRGNFPDRFSGHQFPNYSSELNVNALLLGDSALYLCASSYRSREQYFGPGTRLTVT.

This clone was observed a single time. The genes are TRBV28 and TRBJ1-1; D remains ambiguous. Germline-derived CDR1 and CDR2 are MDHEN and SYDVKM. CDR3 length: 14 residues. V lost 2 bases, J lost 2 bases, and 9 bases lay in between. The CDR3 protein is CASSLSGPNTEAFF. CDR3 coding DNA: TGTGCCAGCAGTTTAAGTGGGCCTAACACTGAAGCTTTCTTT. Looking up the rest from reference TRBV28 and TRBJ1-1 gives the full variable domain: DVKVTQSSRYLVKRTGEKVFLECVQDMDHENMFWYRQDPGLGLRLIYFSYDVKMKEKGDIPEGYSVSREKKERFSLILESASTNQTSMYLCASSLSGPNTEAFFGQGTRLTVV.

This clone was seen a single time. V and J are TRBV28 and TRBJ2-5; D might be TRBD1 (5 bases). V was shortened by 6 bases and J by 2 bases, with 16 bases between the two germline ends. Per germline, CDR1 MDHEN and CDR2 SYDVKM. The CDR3 covers 15 residues. CDR3 loop: CASSPVDSGQETQYF. The CDR3 coding sequence is TGTGCCAGCAGCCCTGTCGATTCAGGGCAAGAGACCCAGTACTTC.

The gene calls are TRBV6-1 and TRBJ1-5; D might be TRBD1 (5 bases). Germline values: CDR1 MNHNS, CDR2 SASEGT. The length of the CDR3 is 15 residues. V gave up 1 base and J gave up 7 bases, with 14 bases separating them. The CDR3 DNA reads as TGTGCCAGCAGTGAAGGGAGCCAGGGAGGCCAGCCCCAGCATTTT. Translating it yields CASSEGSQGGQPQHF.

The V and J genes are TRBV4-2 and TRBJ2-6, with 12 bases aligning to TRBD1. The CDR3 extends over 17 amino acids. The J segment lost 4 bases and the V segment lost 8 bases, leaving 9 bases of the junction unmatched. The germline CDR1 and CDR2 sequences are LGHNA and YNFKEQ. This CDR3 reads CASSPGQGALGANVLTF. The CDR3 DNA is TGTGCCAGCTCCCCGGGACAGGGGGCTTTGGGGGCCAACGTCCTGACTTTC.

The J gene is TRBJ1-3, the V gene TRBV7-8; D uncertain. Germline V lookup: CDR1 SGHVS, CDR2 FQNEAQ. CDR3 length: 12 amino acids. Between the trimmed V and J ends, which lost 5 bases and 0 bases, there was a span of 2 bases. This CDR3 is CASSLSGNTIYF. For the CDR3, the DNA is TGTGCCAGCAGCCTCTCTGGAAACACCATATATTTT.

As for this clone: The junction differs from germline at one of its ends, possibly a read error. The chain couples TRBV7-7 to TRBJ2-5, with TRBD2 matching over 7 bases. The CDR3 contains 17 residues. Germline CDR1 is SSHAT and CDR2 is FNYEAQ (reference sequence). The chain's CDR3 is CASSLVGGNLRQETQYF. The CDR3 region has the DNA TGTGCTAGCAGCTTAGTGGGGGGGAATTTGCGACAAGAGACCCAGTACTTC.